These 14 T cell receptor beta chains were all obtained from the same sample, sequenced in a study of blood T cell repertoires in COVID-19. Profiled with immunoSEQ multiplex PCR; TCRdb holds only in-frame clones, not every one. This sample has roughly 150,000 clones; approximately 83% occur once, and the top ten carry approximately 11%. Sequencing was carried out using peripheral blood. Receptors were obtained from a man between 65 and 80 years old with active or convalescent COVID-19.

The chain is built from TRBV7-9 and TRBJ2-3; possibly TRBD2 for D (5 bases). The V gene lost 4 bases and the J gene lost 6 bases, with 8 bases spanning the gap. This CDR3 has 12 residues. Per the germline V gene, CDR1 is SEHNR and CDR2 is FQNEAQ (reference sequence). The chain's CDR3 is CASSYSGDTQYF. The CDR3 region has the DNA TGTGCCAGCAGCTATTCGGGGGATACGCAGTATTTT.

The chain joins TRBV28 to TRBJ2-7, with 8 bases aligning to TRBD1. CDR3 length equals 15 residues. V shed 4 bases and J 4 bases; nucleotides not matched to a gene: 9. Germline CDR1 and CDR2: MDHEN and SYDVKM. The CDR3 sequence is CASSWTGQMEYEQYF. For the CDR3, the DNA is TGTGCCAGCAGTTGGACAGGGCAAATGGAATACGAGCAGTACTTC.

The V gene is TRBV19, the J gene TRBJ2-6; possibly TRBD1 for D (7 bases). Between the trimmed V and J ends, which lost 5 bases and 4 bases, there was a span of 12 bases. The CDR3 covers 15 residues. Germline V gene data show CDR1 as LNHDA and CDR2 as SQIVND (reference sequence). CDR3 protein: CASSQGGRGANVLTF. DNA of the CDR3: TGTGCCAGTAGTCAGGGGGGTAGAGGGGCCAACGTCCTGACTTTC.

The V call is TRBV18, the J call TRBJ1-3; unclear D gene. Trimming removed 3 bases from V and 0 bases from J, with 12 bases in between. This CDR3 is built from 16 residues. CDR1 KGHSH and CDR2 LQKENI come from the germline V gene. The chain's CDR3 is CASSPSEGISGNTIYF. In nucleotides, the CDR3 is TGTGCCAGCTCACCCTCAGAGGGAATCTCTGGAAACACCATATATTTT.

The gene calls are TRBV19 and TRBJ1-2; D perhaps matches TRBD1 (6 bases). The CDR3 sequence is 15 residues long. V was cut by 6 bases and J by 2 bases, with 16 bases left in between. From germline, CDR1 is LNHDA and CDR2 SQIVND (reference sequence). The CDR3 loop is CASSRGIQGNYGYTF. The CDR3 DNA follows: TGTGCCAGTAGCCGGGGAATACAGGGAAACTATGGCTACACCTTC.

The rearrangement joins TRBV18 to TRBJ2-7; 11 bases fit TRBD1. The V segment lost 3 bases and the J segment 6 bases; nucleotides outside the gene matches: 4. This CDR3 spans 14 amino acids. The V gene's germline CDR1 is KGHSH and CDR2 LQKENI. For the CDR3, the DNA is TGTGCCAGCTCACCGGGACAGGGGGTTGTCGAGCAGTACTTC. It codes for CASSPGQGVVEQYF.

This chain joins TRBV18 and TRBJ2-3, with a weak D call TRBD1 (6 bases). The V and J ends lost 7 bases and 2 bases respectively, with 16 bases between them. Germline CDR1 and CDR2: KGHSH and LQKENI. The CDR3 sequence is 15 residues long. The CDR3: CASLLSRDITDTQYF. The CDR3 DNA is TGTGCCAGCTTACTTTCCCGGGACATCACAGATACGCAGTATTTT.

The chain employs TRBV6-2 or TRBV6-3 and TRBJ2-7, with a possible D match to TRBD1 (6 bases). This CDR3 has 16 residues. Germline-derived CDR1 and CDR2 are MNHEY and SVGEGT. V dropped 0 bases and J dropped 3 bases, with 15 bases sitting between them. For the CDR3, the DNA is TGTGCCAGCAGTTACTCGAGACTGGGCAGGGGCTACGAGCAGTACTTC. It is translated as CASSYSRLGRGYEQYF.

CDR3 bases: TGTGCCAGCAGTGCCGGGGGGGAAGTTGGCTACACCTTC. This codes for CASSAGGEVGYTF. This chain links TRBV2 with TRBJ1-2; D possibly corresponds to TRBD1 (5 bases). The CDR3 has 13 amino acids. Trimming took off 4 bases at V and 7 bases at J, with 13 bases between the two ends. Germline CDR1 SNHLY, CDR2 FYNNEI.

This chain joins TRBV28 and TRBJ2-2, with a tentative D call TRBD1 (5 bases). CDR1 and CDR2 from the germline V gene are MDHEN and SYDVKM. This CDR3 comprises 13 residues. As DNA, the CDR3 is TGTACCGCGGCAGGGCACAGCACCGGGGAGCTGTTTTTT. Amino acid sequence: CTAAGHSTGELFF.

This chain links TRBV6-2 or TRBV6-3 with TRBJ2-7; 7 nucleotides match TRBD1. Trimming took 5 bases from V and 3 from J; bases not matched to a gene: 13. This CDR3 region has 16 residues. Germline V gene data show CDR1 as MNHEY and CDR2 as SVGEGT. This chain's CDR3 is CASSARDRGTYYEQYF. CDR3 DNA sequence: TGTGCCAGCAGTGCCCGGGACAGAGGAACCTACTACGAGCAGTACTTC.

The genes are TRBV25-1 and TRBJ2-1, with TRBD1 matching over 10 bases. The germline gives CDR1 MGHDK, CDR2 SYGVNS. V was pared by 2 bases and J by 6 bases, with 4 bases of the junction left unmatched. This CDR3 comprises 15 residues. In DNA, the CDR3 is TGTGCCAGCAGTGAACCGGGACAGGGGTTCAATGAGCAGTTCTTC. Its translation: CASSEPGQGFNEQFF.

V gene TRBV19 combines with J gene TRBJ2-3, with D perhaps matching TRBD2 (5 bases). Germline-derived CDR1 and CDR2 are LNHDA and SQIVND (reference sequence). The CDR3 consists of 14 residues. Trimming stripped 2 bases from V and 8 bases from J, with 14 bases between. The CDR3 nucleotides read TGTGCCAGTAGTATAAGTAGCGAGAGGCGTACGCAGTATTTT. It translates to CASSISSERRTQYF. The full variable domain, rest sourced from reference TRBV19 and TRBJ2-3, is DGGITQSPKYLFRKEGQNVTLSCEQNLNHDAMYWYRQDPGQGLRLIYYSQIVNDFQKGDIAEGYSVSREKKESFPLTVTSAQKNPTAFYLCASSISSERRTQYFGPGTRLTVL.

The CDR3, as DNA: TGTGCCAGTAGTATCAGAGAGGAGAGCTCCTACGAGCAGTACTTC. Protein sequence: CASSIREESSYEQYF. The chain combines TRBV19 with TRBJ2-7, with D uncertain. Trimming stripped 3 bases from V and 0 bases from J, with 12 bases between. The germline V gene has CDR1 LNHDA and CDR2 SQIVND (reference sequence). The CDR3 length is 15 residues.